This paragraph covers one T cell receptor (beta chain) sequence. This specimen comes from a study of blood T cell repertoires in COVID-19. Only in-frame clones appear in the TCRdb table, and some are missing; sequencing was by immunoSEQ multiplex PCR. The repertoire includes around 100,000 clones, approximately 81% of them detected once, and less than 3.5% sits in the top ten. Trimming took 5 bases from V and 4 from J; bases not matched to a gene: 2. The germline V gene has CDR1 SEHNR and CDR2 FQNEAQ (reference sequence). The CDR3 runs 14 residues. The J gene is TRBJ1-6, the V gene TRBV7-9, with 7 bases lining up with TRBD1. This TCR was sampled from a man between 35 and 55 years old with acute or convalescent COVID-19. The sample taken for sequencing was peripheral blood. The CDR3 nucleotides read TGTGCCAGCAGCAAGGGACAGTATAATTCACCCCTCCACTTT. Translated, it gives CASSKGQYNSPLHF.